These 14 T cell receptor beta chains originate from one sample sequenced in a study of cytomegalovirus exposure and HLA in healthy donors. TCRdb keeps only in-frame clones here, not all; method: immunoSEQ multiplex PCR. The repertoire has 75,000 to 85,000 clones, roughly 90% of them found once; the top ten carry 2% to 2.5%. The sample comprised PBMCs. Receptors originate from a young man in good health and CMV-seronegative.

V usage is TRBV15 and J usage is TRBJ2-6; the D gene is possibly TRBD1 (6 bases). CDR3 length: 16 amino acids. Trimming shortened V by 2 bases and J by 0 bases, and 8 bases separated the two germline ends. Germline CDR1 and CDR2: LNHNV and YYDKDF (reference sequence). This CDR3 is CATSRLQGSGANVLTF. In DNA, the CDR3 is TGTGCCACCAGCAGACTACAGGGCTCTGGGGCCAACGTCCTGACTTTC.

This chain connects TRBV5-8 to TRBJ2-5; 7 positions match TRBD1. CDR1 and CDR2 from the germline V gene are SGHTS and YDEGEE. The CDR3 is 15 residues long. V gave up 0 bases and J gave up 5 bases; unmatched junction bases: 7. The CDR3 loop is CASSLGQGGKETQYF. The CDR3, as DNA: TGTGCCAGCAGCTTGGGACAGGGTGGGAAGGAGACCCAGTACTTC.

The V gene is TRBV7-6, the J gene TRBJ2-2; tentatively, D is TRBD2 (5 bases). The ends were cut back, 1 base at V and 7 bases at J, with 7 bases in the middle. The V gene's germline CDR1 is SGHVS and CDR2 FNYEAQ. The length of the CDR3 is 13 residues. The CDR3 DNA follows: TGTGCCAGCAGCTTAGGAGCGGACGGGGAGCTGTTTTTT. Its protein is CASSLGADGELFF.

The CDR3 region is CAWSGTSAYNEQFF. CDR3 coding DNA: TGTGCCTGGAGTGGGACTAGCGCTTACAATGAGCAGTTCTTC. The chain carries TRBV30 and TRBJ2-1; 9 nucleotides align to TRBD2. The CDR3 runs to 14 residues. V gave up 1 base and J gave up 4 bases; unmatched junction bases: 2. Germline CDR1 reads GTSNPN; CDR2 reads SVGIG (reference sequence).

This chain links TRBV18 with TRBJ1-1; D remains ambiguous. The CDR3 is 13 amino acids. The germline V gene encodes CDR1 KGHSH and CDR2 LQKENI. V lost 5 bases, J lost 1 base, and 8 bases lay in between. CDR3 sequence: CASSSSTNTEAFF. CDR3 bases: TGTGCCAGCTCATCGTCTACGAACACTGAAGCTTTCTTT.

V and J are TRBV11-2 and TRBJ1-5, with 8 bases aligning to TRBD1. The CDR3 runs to 17 residues. The V gene end was trimmed by 5 bases and the J gene end by 2 bases; junction bases not matched to a gene: 11. The V gene's germline CDR1 is SGHAT and CDR2 FQNNGV. In DNA form, the CDR3 reads TGTGCCAGCAGCAACAGCCAGACAGGGGCACGCAATCAGCCCCAGCATTTT. Residues: CASSNSQTGARNQPQHF.

This chain joins TRBV7-9 and TRBJ1-2; the D gene is possibly TRBD1 (5 bases). Germline V gives CDR1 SEHNR, CDR2 FQNEAQ (reference sequence). The CDR3 runs to 15 residues. Trimming cost V 1 base and J 4 bases, with 13 bases left between them. In DNA form, the CDR3 reads TGTGCCAGCAGCTTAGGGGCCGACAGTGCCTATGGCTACACCTTC. Protein: CASSLGADSAYGYTF.

This clone was detected once. V usage is TRBV5-1 and J usage is TRBJ1-2; D call uncertain. Trimming removed 0 bases from V and 2 bases from J, with 5 bases in between. The CDR3 consists of 13 residues. The germline V gene has CDR1 SGHRS and CDR2 YFSETQ. The CDR3 protein is CASSLGQNYGYTF. DNA of the CDR3: TGCGCCAGCAGCTTGGGACAAAACTATGGCTACACCTTC.

This clone was seen a few times. This chain connects TRBV5-1 to TRBJ1-6; D unresolved. Germline V lookup: CDR1 SGHRS, CDR2 YFSETQ. Trimming shortened V by 4 bases and J by 5 bases, and 7 bases separated the two germline ends. The CDR3 is 13 amino acids. The CDR3 nucleotides read TGCGCCAGCAGCGACACGAATAATTCACCCCTCCACTTT. Its protein is CASSDTNNSPLHF. Complete variable domain (other parts from reference TRBV5-1 and TRBJ1-6): KAGVTQTPRYLIKTRGQQVTLSCSPISGHRSVSWYQQTPGQGLQFLFEYFSETQRNKGNFPGRFSGRQFSNSRSEMNVSTLELGDSALYLCASSDTNNSPLHFGNGTRLTVT.

CDR3 residues: CASSYQGPLYGYTF. CDR3 DNA: TGTGCCAGCAGTTATCAGGGGCCACTCTATGGCTACACCTTC. This chain links TRBV27 with TRBJ1-2, with a tentative D call TRBD1 (6 bases). Trimming removed 4 bases at V and 4 bases at J, with 13 bases between. The germline V gene has CDR1 MNHEY and CDR2 SMNVEV (reference sequence). This CDR3 has 14 residues.

Only one count was recorded for this clone. The chain links TRBV28 to TRBJ2-7, with 7 bases identical to TRBD2. CDR3 size: 16 residues. V gave up 6 bases and J gave up 4 bases; unmatched junction bases: 15. From germline, CDR1 is MDHEN and CDR2 SYDVKM. The CDR3 nucleotides are TGTGCCAGCAGCTCAGTGGGGCTAGCGGATCCATACGAGCAGTACTTC. Its protein product is CASSSVGLADPYEQYF. Full variable domain (rest looked up from reference TRBV28 and TRBJ2-7): DVKVTQSSRYLVKRTGEKVFLECVQDMDHENMFWYRQDPGLGLRLIYFSYDVKMKEKGDIPEGYSVSREKKERFSLILESASTNQTSMYLCASSSVGLADPYEQYFGPGTRLTVT.

The chain recombines TRBV11-3 with TRBJ2-2; D remains ambiguous. The CDR3 length is 13 residues. The germline gives CDR1 SGHNT, CDR2 YENEEA. V lost 3 bases and J lost 4, with 6 bases in between. Written as DNA, the CDR3 is TGTGCCAGCAGCTTTGTGAGCACCGGGGAGCTGTTTTTT. As protein: CASSFVSTGELFF. The full variable domain, completed using reference TRBV11-3 and TRBJ2-2, is EAGVVQSPRYKIIEKKQPVAFWCNPISGHNTLYWYLQNLGQGPELLIRYENEEAVDDSQLPKDRFSAERLKGVDSTLKIQPAELGDSAVYLCASSFVSTGELFFGEGSRLTVL.

This chain uses TRBV11-3 with TRBJ2-1; 10 bases fit TRBD1. The CDR3 contains 15 residues. V dropped 4 bases and J dropped 5; count of bases not matched to a gene: 5. Germline loops: CDR1 SGHNT, CDR2 YENEEA. CDR3 protein: CASSSRGTGDNEQFF. Written as DNA, the CDR3 is TGTGCCAGCAGCTCTCGCGGGACAGGGGACAATGAGCAGTTCTTC.

This chain links TRBV28 with TRBJ2-7, with D perhaps TRBD2 (5 bases). CDR3 size: 13 residues. V lost 7 bases, J lost 3 bases, and 13 bases lay in between. Germline CDR1 MDHEN, CDR2 SYDVKM. Written as DNA, the CDR3 is TGTGCCAGCATCGACGTCGGGGACTACGAGCAGTACTTC. It codes for CASIDVGDYEQYF.